This T cell receptor (beta chain) was captured by sequencing in a study of T cells in Graves' hyperthyroidism and ophthalmopathy (dated by TCRdb to the late 2010s). About the study as a whole: Peripheral blood samples were taken at initial diagnosis, before any treatment was given. TCR V-J signatures able to tell the groups apart were searched for in a discovery cohort of 95 to 100 patients, of whom more than 40 had Graves' ophthalmopathy and 55 to 65 had stable Graves' hyperthyroidism. Whether ophthalmopathy could be predicted prospectively was tested in an independent validation cohort made up of some 20 hyperthyroidism patients plus 17 patients who later progressed to ophthalmopathy. The roughly 90 discovery patients were divided at random into training and test sets in a 7:3 ratio. The study also compared thyroid tissue and blood T-cell repertoires from several Graves' hyperthyroidism patients. Once sampling was done, hyperthyroidism patients were given methimazole at a starting dose of 30 mg daily, whereas ophthalmopathy patients were given high-dose intravenous methylprednisolone. The paper describes TCR Vbeta CDR3 sequencing of about 140 peripheral blood samples, made up of 40 to 45 ophthalmopathy patients, 70 to 80 hyperthyroidism patients and about 17 progressor patients.

CDR1 and CDR2 are drawn from the germline V gene: LGHNA, YNFKEQ. Trimming leaves V shorter by 1 base and J shorter by 0 bases, with the junction holding 7 bases beyond the gene matches. There are 18 amino acids in the CDR3, from cysteine to phenylalanine inclusive. Of the read, only the CDR3 DNA is kept; its 54 bases are in frame from base 1. TCR beta CDR3 regions were amplified from RNA transcripts. A first-round RT-PCR of the TCR CDR3 used the HTBI primer set with the Qiagen OneStep RT-PCR kit. Libraries were constructed in a second round of multiplex PCR, after which size selection and purification were carried out. Libraries were sequenced paired-end with 100 bp reads on an Illumina HiSeq2000. The authors' analysis ran thus. SOAPnuke was used to process the raw data, removing reads that contained adapters or uncalled bases, had a mean Phred below 15, or lacked an exact match to the constant primer or identifier. COPE v1.2.5 was used to merge the high-quality paired reads, and each unique nucleotide sequence was defined as a clonotype. MiTCR v1.1 was used to align clonotypes to the IMGT TRBV, TRBD and TRBJ reference segments. Analysis was restricted to V-J combinations with a frequency above 0.0001, which covered roughly 99% of repertoires. The TCS score was defined as F50 (clonal expansion) divided by E x V (chaos), with BLOSUM62-based TCRdist calculated between CDR3 peptides within each V-J. Welch's t-statistics and random forest reduced fewer than 550 V-J features to 10 to 15, which were used in a naive Bayes classifier (R e1071). Starting from the raw public reads, TCRdb applied fastp trimming at Q25, assembled clones with MiXCR and retained in-frame beta chains. Entries are consolidated by CDR3 protein sequence, retaining the most common genes and DNA. Here the V and J calls rest on TCRdb's processing, not on the authors' analysis. The sample table holds about 290,000 distinct CDR3 sequences, of which 15% to 20% were seen once. Around 55% of the sample is in the top ten clones.

Ophthalmopathy patients had moderately to severely active disease, with a Clinical Activity Score of 3 or more, a NOSPECS grade of 4 or more, and a disease duration of less than 3 months. Patients with uncontrolled infections, other autoimmune diseases, pregnancy or lactation were excluded. Diagnoses relied on clinical symptoms, serum thyroxine and TRAb, thyroid ultrasound and orbital computed tomography. PBMCs were separated from roughly 10 ml of fresh peripheral blood using Ficoll-Paque density gradient centrifugation. Trizol reagent was used to extract total RNA, and RNA quality was then checked on an Agilent 2100 Bioanalyzer. Remarks on this clonotype: This clone's antigen is unknown. No much larger clone is present one base from it, and per-base qualities are unavailable.

On the study overall, not on this receptor specifically: Most expanded thyroid clonotypes (frequency above 0.001) were also found in blood, which suggests that blood repertoires may mirror thyroid immune responses. In validation, progression to ophthalmopathy was predicted by the model with nearly 71% sensitivity and approximately 78% specificity, a median of roughly 6 months before onset. A 13 V-J signature model separated ophthalmopathy from stable hyperthyroidism, with about 90% sensitivity and just under 84% specificity in cross-validation and 80%/75% in testing. Sample size was not statistically predetermined, and blinding of investigators to group allocation was not performed.

The sequence joins TRBV4-2 to TRBJ2-5; 11 middle bases align to TRBD2. The sequencing sample was made of blood. This sequence was found in a woman between 55 and 75 years old with Graves' ophthalmopathy. The sequenced DNA is TGTGCCAGCAGCCAAGGGGGGCTAGCGGGGGGAAACCAAGAGACCCAGTACTTC. This codes for CASSQGGLAGGNQETQYF.